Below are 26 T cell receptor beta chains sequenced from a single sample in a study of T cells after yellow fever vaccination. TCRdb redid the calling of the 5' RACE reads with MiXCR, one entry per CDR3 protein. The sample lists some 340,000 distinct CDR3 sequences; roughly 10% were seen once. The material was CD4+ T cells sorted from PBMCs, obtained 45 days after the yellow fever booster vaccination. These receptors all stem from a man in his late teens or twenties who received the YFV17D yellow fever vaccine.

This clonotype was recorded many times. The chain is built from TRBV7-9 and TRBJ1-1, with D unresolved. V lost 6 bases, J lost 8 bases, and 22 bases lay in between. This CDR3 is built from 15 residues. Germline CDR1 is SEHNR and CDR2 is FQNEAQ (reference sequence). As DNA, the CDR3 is TGTGCCAGCAGTACAAAAAGCGACATCGAGAGAGAAGCTTTCTTT. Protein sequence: CASSTKSDIEREAFF. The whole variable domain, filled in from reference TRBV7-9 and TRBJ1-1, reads DTGVSQNPRHKITKRGQNVTFRCDPISEHNRLYWYRQTLGQGPEFLTYFQNEAQLEKSRLLSDRFSAERPKGSFSTLEIQRTEQGDSAMYLCASSTKSDIEREAFFGQGTRLTVV.

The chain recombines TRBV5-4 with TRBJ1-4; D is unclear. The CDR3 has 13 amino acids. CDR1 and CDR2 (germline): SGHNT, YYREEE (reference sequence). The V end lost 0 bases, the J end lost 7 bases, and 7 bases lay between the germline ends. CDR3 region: CASSLGTSEKLFF. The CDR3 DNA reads TGTGCCAGCAGCTTGGGTACAAGTGAAAAACTGTTTTTT.

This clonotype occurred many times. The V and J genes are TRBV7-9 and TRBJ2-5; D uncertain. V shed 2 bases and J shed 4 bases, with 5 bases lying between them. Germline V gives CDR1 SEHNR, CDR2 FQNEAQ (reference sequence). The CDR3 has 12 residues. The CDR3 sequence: CASSLNVETQYF. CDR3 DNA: TGTGCCAGCAGCTTAAACGTAGAGACCCAGTACTTC.

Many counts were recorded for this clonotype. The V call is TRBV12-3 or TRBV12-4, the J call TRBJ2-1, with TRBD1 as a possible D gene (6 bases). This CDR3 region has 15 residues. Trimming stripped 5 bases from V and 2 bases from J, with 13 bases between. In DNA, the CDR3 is TGTGCCAGCAGTCTAGGGCAGGGGCCCTACAATGAGCAGTTCTTC. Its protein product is CASSLGQGPYNEQFF.

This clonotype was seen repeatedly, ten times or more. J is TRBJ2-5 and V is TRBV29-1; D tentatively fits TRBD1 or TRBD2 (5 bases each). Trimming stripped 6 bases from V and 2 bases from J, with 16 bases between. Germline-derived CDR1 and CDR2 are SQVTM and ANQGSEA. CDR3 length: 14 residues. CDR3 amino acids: CSVPLGGYQETQYF. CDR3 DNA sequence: TGCAGCGTCCCGCTTGGGGGTTATCAAGAGACCCAGTACTTC.

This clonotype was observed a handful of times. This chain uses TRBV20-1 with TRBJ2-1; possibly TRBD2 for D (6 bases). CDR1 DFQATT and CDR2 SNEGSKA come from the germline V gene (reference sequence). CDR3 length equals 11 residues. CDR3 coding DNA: TGCACCCCCTGGAGGGACAATGAGCAGTTCTTC. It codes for CTPWRDNEQFF.

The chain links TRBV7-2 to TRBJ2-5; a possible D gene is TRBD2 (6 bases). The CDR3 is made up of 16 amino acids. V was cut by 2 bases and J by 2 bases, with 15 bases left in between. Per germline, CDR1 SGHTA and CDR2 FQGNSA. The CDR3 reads CASSLRRTLAQETQYF. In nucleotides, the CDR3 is TGTGCCAGCAGCTTAAGACGGACTCTAGCGCAAGAGACCCAGTACTTC.

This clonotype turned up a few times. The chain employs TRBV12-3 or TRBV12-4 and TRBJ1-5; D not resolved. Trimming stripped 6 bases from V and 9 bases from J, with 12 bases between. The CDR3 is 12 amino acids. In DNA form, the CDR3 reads TGTGCCAGCAGCTCGGGTTGGAGGCCCCAGCATTTT. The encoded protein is CASSSGWRPQHF.

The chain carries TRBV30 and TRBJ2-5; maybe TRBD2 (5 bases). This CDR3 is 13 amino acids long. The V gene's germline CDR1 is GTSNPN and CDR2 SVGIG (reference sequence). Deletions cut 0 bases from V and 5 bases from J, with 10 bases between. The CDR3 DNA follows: TGTGCCTGGAGTGTACAAGCGGCCGAGACCCAGTACTTC. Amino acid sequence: CAWSVQAAETQYF.

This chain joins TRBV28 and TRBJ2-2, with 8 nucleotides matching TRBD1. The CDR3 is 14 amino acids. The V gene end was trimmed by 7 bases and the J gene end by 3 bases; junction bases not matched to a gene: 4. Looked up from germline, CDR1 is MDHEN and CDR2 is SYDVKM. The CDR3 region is CASTDRGYTGELFF. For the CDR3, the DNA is TGTGCCAGCACCGACAGGGGCTACACCGGGGAGCTGTTTTTT.

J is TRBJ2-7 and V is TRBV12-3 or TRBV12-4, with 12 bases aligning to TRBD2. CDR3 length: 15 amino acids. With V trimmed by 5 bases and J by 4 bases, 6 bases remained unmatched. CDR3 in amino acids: CASSLWTSGDYEQYF. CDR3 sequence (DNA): TGTGCCAGCAGTCTCTGGACTAGCGGGGATTACGAGCAGTACTTC.

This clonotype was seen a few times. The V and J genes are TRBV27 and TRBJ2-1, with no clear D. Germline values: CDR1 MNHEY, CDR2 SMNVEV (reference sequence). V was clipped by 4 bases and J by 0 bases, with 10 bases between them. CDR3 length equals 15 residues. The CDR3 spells CASSWTLSSYNEQFF. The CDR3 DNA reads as TGTGCCAGCAGTTGGACCTTAAGCTCCTACAATGAGCAGTTCTTC.

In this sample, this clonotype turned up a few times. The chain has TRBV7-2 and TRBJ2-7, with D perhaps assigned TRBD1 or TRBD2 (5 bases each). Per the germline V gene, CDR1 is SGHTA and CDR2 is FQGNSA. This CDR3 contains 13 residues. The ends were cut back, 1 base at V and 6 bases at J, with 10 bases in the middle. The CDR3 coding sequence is TGTGCCAGCAGCTTAGGGGGGTACGGCGAGCAGTACGTC. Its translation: CASSLGGYGEQYV.

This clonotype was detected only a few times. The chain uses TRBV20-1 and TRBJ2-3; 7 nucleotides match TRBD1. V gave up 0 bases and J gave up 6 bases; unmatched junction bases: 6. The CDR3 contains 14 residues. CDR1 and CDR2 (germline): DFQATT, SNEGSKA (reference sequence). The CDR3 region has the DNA TGCAGTGCTAGAGATCAGGGGGAAGGGGATACGCAGTATTTT. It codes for CSARDQGEGDTQYF.

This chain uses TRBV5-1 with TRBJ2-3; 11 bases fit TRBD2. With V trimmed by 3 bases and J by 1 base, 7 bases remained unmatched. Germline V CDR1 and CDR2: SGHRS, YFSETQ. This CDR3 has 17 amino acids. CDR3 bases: TGCGCCAGCAGCTCCCAGCCGACTAGCGGGGGCACAGATACGCAGTATTTT. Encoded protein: CASSSQPTSGGTDTQYF.

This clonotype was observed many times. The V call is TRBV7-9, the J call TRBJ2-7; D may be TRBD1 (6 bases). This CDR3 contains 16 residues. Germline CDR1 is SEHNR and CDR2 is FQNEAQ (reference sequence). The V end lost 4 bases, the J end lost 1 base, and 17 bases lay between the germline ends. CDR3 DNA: TGTGCCAGCAGCTCTTCCCCGGGACACCTATCCTACGAGCAGTACTTC. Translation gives CASSSSPGHLSYEQYF.

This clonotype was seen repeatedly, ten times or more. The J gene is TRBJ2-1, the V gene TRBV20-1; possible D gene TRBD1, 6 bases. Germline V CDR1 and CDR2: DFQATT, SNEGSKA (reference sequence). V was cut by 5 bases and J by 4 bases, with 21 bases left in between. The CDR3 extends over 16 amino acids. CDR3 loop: CSARRAGTRGYNEQFF. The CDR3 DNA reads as TGCAGTGCTCGAAGGGCCGGGACACGCGGGTACAATGAGCAGTTCTTC.

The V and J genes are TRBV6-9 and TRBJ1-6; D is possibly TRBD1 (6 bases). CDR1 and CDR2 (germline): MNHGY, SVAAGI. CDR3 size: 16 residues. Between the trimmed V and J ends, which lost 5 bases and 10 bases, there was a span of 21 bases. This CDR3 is CASSIRGTWSNSPLHF. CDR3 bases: TGTGCCAGCAGTATACGAGGGACATGGTCTAACTCACCCCTCCACTTT.

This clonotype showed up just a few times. The CDR3 nucleotides are TGCAGCGCTCGGACAGGGGGGTCACCCCTCCACTTT. This codes for CSARTGGSPLHF. The rearrangement uses TRBV29-1 and TRBJ1-6; 10 bases fit TRBD1. Germline V gene lookup returns CDR1 SQVTM and CDR2 ANQGSEA. CDR3 length equals 12 residues. With V trimmed by 7 bases and J by 10 bases, 4 bases remained unmatched.

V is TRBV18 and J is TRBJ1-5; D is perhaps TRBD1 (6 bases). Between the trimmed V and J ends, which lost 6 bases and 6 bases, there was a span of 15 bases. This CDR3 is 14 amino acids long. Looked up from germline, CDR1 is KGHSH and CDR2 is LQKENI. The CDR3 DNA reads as TGTGCCAGCTCCAAGGGGGGCGAGGGTCAGCCCCAGCATTTT. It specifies CASSKGGEGQPQHF.

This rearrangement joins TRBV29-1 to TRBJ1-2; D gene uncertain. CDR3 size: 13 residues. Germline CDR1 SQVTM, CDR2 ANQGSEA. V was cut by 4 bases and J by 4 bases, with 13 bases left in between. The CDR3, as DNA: TGCAGCGTTGCGCCTCCCGCCGCCTATGGCTACACCTTC. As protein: CSVAPPAAYGYTF.

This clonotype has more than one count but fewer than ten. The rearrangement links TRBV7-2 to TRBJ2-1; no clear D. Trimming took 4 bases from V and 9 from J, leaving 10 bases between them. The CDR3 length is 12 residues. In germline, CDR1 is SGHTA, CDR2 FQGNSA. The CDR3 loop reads CASSSRAGEQFF. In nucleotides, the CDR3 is TGTGCCAGCAGCTCGCGCGCTGGTGAGCAGTTCTTC. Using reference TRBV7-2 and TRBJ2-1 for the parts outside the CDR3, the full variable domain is GAGVSQSPSNKVTEKGKDVELRCDPISGHTALYWYRQSLGQGLEFLIYFQGNSAPDKSGLPSDRFSAERTGGSVSTLTIQRTQQEDSAVYLCASSSRAGEQFFGPGTRLTVL.

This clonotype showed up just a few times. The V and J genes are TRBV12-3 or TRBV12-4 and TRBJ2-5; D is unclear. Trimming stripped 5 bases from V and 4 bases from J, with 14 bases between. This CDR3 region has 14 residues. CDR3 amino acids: CASSRNSGGETQYF. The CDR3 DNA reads TGTGCCAGCAGTCGAAATAGTGGCGGAGAGACCCAGTACTTC.

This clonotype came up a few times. Here the CDR3 DNA reads TGCGCCAGCAGCTTGGTGTTAGGTGACTACGAGCAGTACTTC. Translated, it gives CASSLVLGDYEQYF. This chain connects TRBV5-1 to TRBJ2-7; D is ambiguous. The V end lost 0 bases, the J end lost 3 bases, and 10 bases lay between the germline ends. CDR3 length equals 14 residues. Germline lookup yields CDR1 SGHRS and CDR2 YFSETQ.

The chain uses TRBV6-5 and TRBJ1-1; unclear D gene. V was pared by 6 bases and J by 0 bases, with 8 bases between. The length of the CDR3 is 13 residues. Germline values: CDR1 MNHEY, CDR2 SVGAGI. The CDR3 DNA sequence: TGTGCCAGCAGGCGTACAATGAACACTGAAGCTTTCTTT. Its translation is CASRRTMNTEAFF.

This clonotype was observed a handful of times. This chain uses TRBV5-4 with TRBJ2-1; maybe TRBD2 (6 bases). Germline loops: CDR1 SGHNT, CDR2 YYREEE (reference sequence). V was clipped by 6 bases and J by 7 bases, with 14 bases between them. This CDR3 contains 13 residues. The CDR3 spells CASNRGRGNEQFF. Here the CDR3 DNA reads TGTGCCAGCAACCGAGGTCGGGGGAATGAGCAGTTCTTC.